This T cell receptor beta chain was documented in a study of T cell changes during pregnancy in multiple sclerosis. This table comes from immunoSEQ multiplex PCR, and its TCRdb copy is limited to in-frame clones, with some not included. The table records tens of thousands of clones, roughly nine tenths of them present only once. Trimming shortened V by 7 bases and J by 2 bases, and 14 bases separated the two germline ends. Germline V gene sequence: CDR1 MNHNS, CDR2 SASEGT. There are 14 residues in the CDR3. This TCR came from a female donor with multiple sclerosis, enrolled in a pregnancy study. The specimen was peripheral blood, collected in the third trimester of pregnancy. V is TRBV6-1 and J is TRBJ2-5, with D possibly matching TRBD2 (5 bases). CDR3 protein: CASIEGGTQETQYF. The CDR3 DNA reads TGTGCCAGCATCGAGGGTGGAACGCAAGAGACCCAGTACTTC.